The 5 T cell receptor beta chains below were found in one sample sequenced in a study of T cell repertoires in cytomegalovirus infection. TCRdb used MiXCR to reprocess the reads, holding one entry per CDR3 protein. The table shows 350,000 to 550,000 distinct CDR3 sequences, with 31% occurring only once. Sequenced material: PBMCs. All receptors come from a human donor in good health (CMV status not recorded). Some clones in this sample may be carry-over from other donors' samples.

In its sample, this clonotype was seen many times. The gene calls are TRBV11-3 and TRBJ1-1; 7 bases agree with TRBD1. Germline lookup yields CDR1 SGHNT and CDR2 YENEEA. The CDR3 runs to 13 residues. The V and J ends lost 5 bases and 1 base, in that order; junction bases with no gene match: 1. CDR3 DNA sequence: TGTGCCAGCAGCCGGACAGGGAACACTGAAGCTTTCTTT. Protein product: CASSRTGNTEAFF.

This clonotype was seen only a few times. CDR3 sequence: CASSTLGDRSYEQYF. The CDR3 DNA follows: TGTGCCAGTAGTACTTTGGGGGACCGCTCCTACGAGCAGTACTTC. The chain carries TRBV19 and TRBJ2-7; TRBD1 or TRBD2 may be the D gene (5 bases each). This CDR3 is 15 amino acids long. Germline V lookup: CDR1 LNHDA, CDR2 SQIVND (reference sequence). V lost 4 bases and J lost 0, with 13 bases in between.

This clonotype was picked up many times. This rearrangement joins TRBV7-2 to TRBJ1-6; D is undetermined. Germline V gives CDR1 SGHTA, CDR2 FQGNSA. Trimming removed 4 bases at V and 6 bases at J, with 16 bases between. CDR3 size: 16 residues. CDR3 region: CASSSQGPGVNSPLHF. CDR3 nucleotide sequence: TGTGCCAGCAGCTCACAAGGACCAGGTGTTAATTCACCCCTCCACTTT.

In its sample, this clonotype was seen a few times. J is TRBJ2-1 and V is TRBV27; 10 bases align to TRBD2. V shed 5 bases, J shed 6 bases, and the junction held 13 bases outside the gene matches. The CDR3 is 17 amino acids. Germline assignment: CDR1 MNHEY and CDR2 SMNVEV (reference sequence). The CDR3 DNA is TGTGCCAGCAGTACCCCCTCACTAGCGGGGAAGCTCAATGAGCAGTTCTTC. It yields the protein CASSTPSLAGKLNEQFF.

This chain connects TRBV20-1 to TRBJ2-5; TRBD1 matches at 7 bases. The V and J ends lost 4 bases and 2 bases, in that order; junction bases with no gene match: 10. The germline V gene encodes CDR1 DFQATT and CDR2 SNEGSKA (reference sequence). The CDR3 totals 15 residues. CDR3 nucleotides: TGCAGTGCTACGCAGGGGGATGACATACAAGAGACCCAGTACTTC. It yields the protein CSATQGDDIQETQYF.